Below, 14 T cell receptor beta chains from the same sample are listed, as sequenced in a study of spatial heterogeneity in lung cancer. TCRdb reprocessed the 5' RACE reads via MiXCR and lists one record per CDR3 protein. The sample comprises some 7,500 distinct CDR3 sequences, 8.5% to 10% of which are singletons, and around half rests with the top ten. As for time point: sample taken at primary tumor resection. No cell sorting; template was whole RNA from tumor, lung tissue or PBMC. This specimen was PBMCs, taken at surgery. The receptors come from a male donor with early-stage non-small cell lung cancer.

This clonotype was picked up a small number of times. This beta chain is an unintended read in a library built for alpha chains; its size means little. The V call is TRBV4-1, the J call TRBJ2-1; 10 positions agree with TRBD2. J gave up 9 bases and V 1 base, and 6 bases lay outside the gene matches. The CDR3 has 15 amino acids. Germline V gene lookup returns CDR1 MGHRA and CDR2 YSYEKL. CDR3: CASSQVSGRAGEQFF. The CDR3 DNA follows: TGCGCCAGCAGCCAAGTCAGCGGGAGGGCCGGTGAGCAGTTCTTC.

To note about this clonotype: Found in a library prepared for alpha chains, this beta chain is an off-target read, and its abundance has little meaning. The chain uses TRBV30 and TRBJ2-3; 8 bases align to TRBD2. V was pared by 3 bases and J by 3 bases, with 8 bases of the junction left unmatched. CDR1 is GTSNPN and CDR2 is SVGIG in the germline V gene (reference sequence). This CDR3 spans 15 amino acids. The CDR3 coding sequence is TGTGCCTGGAGGCCGGCGGGAGGAGGGACAGATACGCAGTATTTT. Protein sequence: CAWRPAGGGTDTQYF.

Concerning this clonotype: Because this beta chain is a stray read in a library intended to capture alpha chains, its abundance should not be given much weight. In nucleotides, the CDR3 is TGCGCCAGCAGCTTGGAAGGACAGGACACCGGGGAGCTGTTTTTT. Its translation is CASSLEGQDTGELFF. The J gene is TRBJ2-2, the V gene TRBV5-1; 7 nucleotides match TRBD1. The CDR3 consists of 15 residues. Germline assignment: CDR1 SGHRS and CDR2 YFSETQ. The ends lost 0 bases at V and 3 bases at J; junction bases unmatched: 2. The whole variable domain, filled in from reference TRBV5-1 and TRBJ2-2, reads KAGVTQTPRYLIKTRGQQVTLSCSPISGHRSVSWYQQTPGQGLQFLFEYFSETQRNKGNFPGRFSGRQFSNSRSEMNVSTLELGDSALYLCASSLEGQDTGELFFGEGSRLTVL.

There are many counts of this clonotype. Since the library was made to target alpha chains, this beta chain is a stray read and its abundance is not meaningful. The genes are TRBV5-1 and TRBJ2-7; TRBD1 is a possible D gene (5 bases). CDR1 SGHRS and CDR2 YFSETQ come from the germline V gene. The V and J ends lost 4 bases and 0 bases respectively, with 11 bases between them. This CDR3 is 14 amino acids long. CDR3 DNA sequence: TGCGCCAGCAGCAACCAGGGAAACTCCTACGAGCAGTACTTC. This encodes CASSNQGNSYEQYF.

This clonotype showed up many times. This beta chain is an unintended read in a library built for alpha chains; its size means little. The chain's CDR3 is CASSVGAGGPIYEQYF. CDR3 nucleotide sequence: TGTGCCAGCAGCGTAGGGGCGGGAGGTCCTATCTACGAGCAGTACTTC. The gene calls are TRBV9 and TRBJ2-7; 8 bases are shared with TRBD2. With V trimmed by 0 bases and J by 3 bases, 8 bases remained unmatched. The CDR3 is 16 amino acids. The germline CDR1 and CDR2 sequences are SGDLS and YYNGEE.

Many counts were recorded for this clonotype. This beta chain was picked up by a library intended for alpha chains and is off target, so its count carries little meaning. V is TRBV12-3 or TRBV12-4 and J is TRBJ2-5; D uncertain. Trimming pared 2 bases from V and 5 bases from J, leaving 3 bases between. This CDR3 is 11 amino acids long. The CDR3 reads CASSLTETQYF. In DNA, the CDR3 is TGTGCCAGCAGTTTAACGGAGACCCAGTACTTC.

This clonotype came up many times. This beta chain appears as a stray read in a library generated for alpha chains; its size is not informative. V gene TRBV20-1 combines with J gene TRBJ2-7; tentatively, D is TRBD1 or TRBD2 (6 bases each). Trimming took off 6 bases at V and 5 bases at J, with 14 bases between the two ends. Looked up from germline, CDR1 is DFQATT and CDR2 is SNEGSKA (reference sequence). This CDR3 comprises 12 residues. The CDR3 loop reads CSAAGHKNEQYF. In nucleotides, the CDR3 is TGCAGTGCCGCGGGACATAAAAACGAGCAGTACTTC.

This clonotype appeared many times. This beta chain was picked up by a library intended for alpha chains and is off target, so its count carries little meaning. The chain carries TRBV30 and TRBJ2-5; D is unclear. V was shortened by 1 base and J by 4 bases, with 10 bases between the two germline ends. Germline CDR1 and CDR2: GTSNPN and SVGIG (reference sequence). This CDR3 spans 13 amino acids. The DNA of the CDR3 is TGTGCCTGGAGTGGGACGTTCGCAGAGACCCAGTACTTC. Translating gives CAWSGTFAETQYF.

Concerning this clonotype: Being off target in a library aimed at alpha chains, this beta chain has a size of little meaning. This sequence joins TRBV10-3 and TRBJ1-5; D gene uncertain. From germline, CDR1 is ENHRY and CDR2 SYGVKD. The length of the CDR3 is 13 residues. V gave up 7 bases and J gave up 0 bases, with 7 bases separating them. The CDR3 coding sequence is TGTGCCATCACCCGAGATAGCAATCAGCCCCAGCATTTT. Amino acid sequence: CAITRDSNQPQHF.

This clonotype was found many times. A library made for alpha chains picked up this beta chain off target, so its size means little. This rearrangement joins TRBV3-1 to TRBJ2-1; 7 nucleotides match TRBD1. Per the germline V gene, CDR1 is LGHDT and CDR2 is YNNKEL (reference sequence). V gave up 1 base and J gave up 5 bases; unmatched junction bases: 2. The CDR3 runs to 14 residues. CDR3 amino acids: CASSQGQGNNEQFF. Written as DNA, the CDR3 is TGTGCCAGCAGCCAAGGACAGGGAAACAATGAGCAGTTCTTC.

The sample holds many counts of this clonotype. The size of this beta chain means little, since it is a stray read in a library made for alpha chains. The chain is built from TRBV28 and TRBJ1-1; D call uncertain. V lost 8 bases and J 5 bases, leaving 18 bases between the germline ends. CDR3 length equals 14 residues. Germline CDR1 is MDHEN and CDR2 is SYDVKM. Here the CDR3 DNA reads TGTGCCAGCGCACCGGAGGTTGGGAGAACTGAAGCTTTCTTT. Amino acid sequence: CASAPEVGRTEAFF.

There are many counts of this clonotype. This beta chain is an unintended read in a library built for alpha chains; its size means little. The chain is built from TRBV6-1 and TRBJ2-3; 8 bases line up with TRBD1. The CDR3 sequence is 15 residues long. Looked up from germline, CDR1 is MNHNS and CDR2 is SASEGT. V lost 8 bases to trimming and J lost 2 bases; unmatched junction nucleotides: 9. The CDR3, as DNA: TGTGCCAGCGAAAGGGGACAGGTATACACAGATACGCAGTATTTT. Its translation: CASERGQVYTDTQYF.

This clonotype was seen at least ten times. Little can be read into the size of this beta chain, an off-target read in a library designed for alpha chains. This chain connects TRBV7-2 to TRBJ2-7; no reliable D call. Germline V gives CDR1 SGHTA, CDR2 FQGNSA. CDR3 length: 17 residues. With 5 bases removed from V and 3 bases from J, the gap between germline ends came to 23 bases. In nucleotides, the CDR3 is TGTGCCAGCAGCCCGACAACAAGTAATGCGGCTATCTACGAGCAGTACTTC. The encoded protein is CASSPTTSNAAIYEQYF.

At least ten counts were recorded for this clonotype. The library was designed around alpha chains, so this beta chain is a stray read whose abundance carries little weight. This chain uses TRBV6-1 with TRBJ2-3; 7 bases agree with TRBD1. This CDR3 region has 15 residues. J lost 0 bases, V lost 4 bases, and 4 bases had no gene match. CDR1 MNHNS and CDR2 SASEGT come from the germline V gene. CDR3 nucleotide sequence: TGTGCCAGCAGTGTACGGGACAGAAGCACAGATACGCAGTATTTT. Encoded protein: CASSVRDRSTDTQYF.